A selection of T cell receptor beta chains follows, all from one sample in a study of blood T cell repertoires in COVID-19. Here immunoSEQ multiplex PCR was the method, and the copy in TCRdb shows in-frame clones only, minus some. This sample has about 220,000 clones, with more than 70% found just once. Source material: peripheral blood. The receptors were sampled from a human donor in a cohort sampled during active COVID-19. CDR3s include the opening cysteine and the closing phenylalanine or tryptophan. The D gene is left open where the match is weak. Where a row states a size, it is once, few, many or the class of an expanded clone; other rows omit it.

TRBV5-1	TRBJ1-4	.	.	CASSLTTEKLFF	TGCGCCAGCAGCTTGACAACCGAAAAACTGTTTTTT
TRBV2	TRBJ2-3	.	.	CASSVKRAGGTDTQYF	TGTGCCAGCAGTGTGAAGAGGGCAGGGGGGACAGATACGCAGTATTTT
TRBV5-5	TRBJ1-6	.	.	CASSPRSQGNNSPLHF	TGTGCCAGCAGCCCAAGGTCACAGGGCAATAATTCACCCCTCCACTTT
TRBV18	TRBJ1-5	.	.	CASSPADRYNQPQHF	TGTGCCAGCTCACCCGCAGACAGGTACAATCAGCCCCAGCATTTT
TRBV30	TRBJ2-7	TRBD1	.	CAGDRDYEQYF	TGTGCCGGGGACAGGGACTACGAGCAGTACTTC
TRBV2	TRBJ1-1	TRBD1	.	CASSGTGRGLTEAFF	TGTGCCAGCAGTGGAACGGGCAGGGGGCTCACTGAAGCTTTCTTT
TRBV19	TRBJ1-2	.	once	CASSSQVAVGYTF	TGTGCCAGTAGTTCACAGGTGGCGGTGGGCTACACCTTC
TRBV30	TRBJ2-7	TRBD2	.	CAWTGGLSRGEQYF	TGTGCCTGGACGGGGGGACTCTCCCGGGGTGAGCAGTACTTC
TRBV4-1	TRBJ2-1	TRBD2	.	CASSQDRREEDYNEQFF	TGCGCCAGCAGCCAAGATCGGCGGGAGGAAGACTACAATGAGCAGTTCTTC
TRBV6-5	TRBJ1-2	TRBD1	.	CASRDDRGYGYTF	TGTGCCAGCAGAGACGACAGGGGCTATGGCTACACCTTC
TRBV30	TRBJ1-4	.	.	CAWTRQAREKLFF	TGTGCCTGGACCCGACAGGCTAGGGAAAAACTGTTTTTT
TRBV6-1	TRBJ1-1	.	few	CASSEDRLNTEAFF	TGTGCCAGCAGTGAAGACAGGTTGAACACTGAAGCTTTCTTT
TRBV11-3	TRBJ2-7	TRBD1	many	CASSFGQGLQYF	TGTGCCAGCAGCTTTGGACAGGGCTTACAGTACTTC
TRBV19	TRBJ2-1	.	.	CASSLLYNEQFF	TGTGCCAGTAGCCTACTCTACAATGAGCAGTTCTTC
TRBV7-8	TRBJ2-6	.	.	CASSLPRGRANVLTF	TGTGCCAGCAGCCTGCCGAGGGGGAGGGCCAACGTCCTGACTTTC
TRBV28	TRBJ2-4	TRBD1	.	CAVRGQGDRGIQYF	TGTGCCGTACGGGGACAGGGGGATAGGGGCATTCAGTACTTC
TRBV19	TRBJ1-5	.	.	CASSIRNPGHGNQPQHF	TGTGCCAGTAGTATAAGGAACCCGGGACATGGCAATCAGCCCCAGCATTTT
TRBV2	TRBJ1-1	.	.	CASSEAVQGGTEAFF	TGTGCCAGCAGTGAAGCGGTGCAGGGAGGCACTGAAGCTTTCTTT
TRBV11-2	TRBJ2-1	.	.	CASSLIPRDEQFF	TGTGCCAGCAGCCTAATCCCCCGCGATGAGCAGTTCTTC
TRBV28	TRBJ2-1	TRBD2	.	CASSGSGRSYNEQFF	TGTGCCAGCAGTGGTAGCGGGAGATCCTACAATGAGCAGTTCTTC
TRBV10-3	TRBJ1-6	.	.	CAISEFGSVGNSPLHF	TGTGCCATCAGTGAGTTTGGGTCAGTGGGCAATTCACCCCTCCACTTT
TRBV11-1	TRBJ2-5	.	.	CASSQLGGYQETQYF	TGTGCCAGCAGCCAACTAGGAGGGTACCAAGAGACCCAGTACTTC
TRBV24-1	TRBJ2-1	.	once	CATSDLLNNEQFF	TGTGCCACCAGTGATTTGTTAAACAATGAGCAGTTCTTC
TRBV5-5	TRBJ2-2	TRBD1	few	CASSLANRGGELFF	TGTGCCAGCAGCTTGGCCAACAGGGGCGGGGAGCTGTTTTTT
TRBV4-1	TRBJ1-2	TRBD1	.	CASSQERQGRHGYTF	TGCGCCAGCAGCCAAGAGAGACAGGGAAGGCATGGCTACACCTTC
TRBV3-1/TRBV3-2	TRBJ1-2	TRBD1	.	CASSQRQGAYGYTF	TGTGCCAGCAGCCAACGACAGGGGGCCTATGGCTACACCTTC
TRBV11-2	TRBJ2-3	.	.	CASSLRGLATTDTQYF	TGTGCCAGCAGCTTAAGGGGGCTAGCGACCACAGATACGCAGTATTTT
TRBV27	TRBJ2-7	TRBD2	.	CASSQSSGLLYEQYF	TGTGCCAGCAGCCAATCTAGCGGCCTCTTATACGAGCAGTACTTC
TRBV2	TRBJ2-7	TRBD1	.	CASRGTGGENEQYF	TGTGCCAGCAGGGGGACAGGGGGAGAGAACGAGCAGTACTTC
TRBV5-4	TRBJ2-1	.	.	CASSDPGGKAGNEQFF	TGTGCCAGCAGCGACCCAGGGGGGAAGGCTGGGAATGAGCAGTTCTTC
TRBV11-2	TRBJ2-5	.	few	CASSLGSGETQYF	TGTGCCAGCAGCTTAGGATCGGGGGAGACCCAGTACTTC
TRBV7-9	TRBJ1-5	TRBD1	.	CASSLVAGDSFGNQPQHF	TGTGCCAGCAGCTTAGTGGCAGGGGACAGCTTTGGTAATCAGCCCCAGCATTTT
TRBV5-1	TRBJ2-7	TRBD1	.	CASSRQGAGIYEQYF	TGCGCCAGCAGCAGACAGGGGGCCGGGATCTACGAGCAGTACTTC
TRBV19	TRBJ2-5	TRBD1	.	CASSPGQRETQYF	TGTGCCAGTAGTCCGGGACAGAGAGAGACCCAGTACTTC
TRBV10-2	TRBJ1-1	.	large	CATSGDGMNTEAFF	TGCGCCACCTCAGGGGATGGGATGAACACTGAAGCTTTCTTT
TRBV28	TRBJ1-1	.	.	CASSLSPQRNTEAFF	TGTGCCAGCAGTTTATCCCCCCAGCGGAACACTGAAGCTTTCTTT
TRBV4-2	TRBJ1-1	TRBD1	.	CASSQEGTVSTEAFF	TGTGCCAGCAGCCAAGAGGGGACAGTCTCCACTGAAGCTTTCTTT
TRBV18	TRBJ2-5	.	.	CASSPVSGKETQYF	TGTGCCAGCTCACCGGTTTCGGGAAAAGAGACCCAGTACTTC
TRBV10-3	TRBJ1-5	TRBD1	few	CAISMDRASNQPQHF	TGTGCCATCAGCATGGACAGGGCTAGCAATCAGCCCCAGCATTTT
TRBV7-9	TRBJ1-2	.	few	CASSLLTGGYGYTF	TGTGCCAGCAGCCTATTGACAGGAGGCTATGGCTACACCTTC
TRBV28	TRBJ2-5	TRBD2	.	CASSLRTSMRETQYF	TGTGCCAGCAGTTTAAGGACTAGTATGAGAGAGACCCAGTACTTC
TRBV7-9	TRBJ1-3	.	.	CASSDHRETGNTIYF	TGTGCCAGCAGCGACCACCGGGAAACGGGAAACACCATATATTTT
TRBV6-6	TRBJ1-2	.	.	CASSPQTDYGYTF	TGTGCCAGCAGTCCTCAGACAGACTATGGCTACACCTTC
TRBV9	TRBJ1-6	.	few	CASSSASNSPLHF	TGTGCCAGCAGCTCCGCGTCAAATTCACCCCTCCACTTT
TRBV27	TRBJ2-7	.	many	CASSFLQGSSEQYF	TGTGCCAGCAGTTTTCTACAGGGTTCAAGCGAGCAGTACTTC
TRBV6-5	TRBJ2-3	.	.	CASSYSADTDTQYF	TGTGCCAGCAGTTACTCGGCAGACACAGATACGCAGTATTTT